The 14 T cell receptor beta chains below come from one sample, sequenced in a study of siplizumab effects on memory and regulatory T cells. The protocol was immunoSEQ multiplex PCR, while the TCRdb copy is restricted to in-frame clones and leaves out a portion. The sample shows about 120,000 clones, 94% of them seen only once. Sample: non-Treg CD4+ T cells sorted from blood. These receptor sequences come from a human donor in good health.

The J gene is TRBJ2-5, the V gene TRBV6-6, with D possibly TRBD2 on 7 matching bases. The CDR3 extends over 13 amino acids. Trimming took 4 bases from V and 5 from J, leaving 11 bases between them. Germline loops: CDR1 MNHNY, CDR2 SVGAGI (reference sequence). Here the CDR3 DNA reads TGTGCCAGCAGTTGGAAGGGGGGGGAGACCCAGTACTTC. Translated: CASSWKGGETQYF.

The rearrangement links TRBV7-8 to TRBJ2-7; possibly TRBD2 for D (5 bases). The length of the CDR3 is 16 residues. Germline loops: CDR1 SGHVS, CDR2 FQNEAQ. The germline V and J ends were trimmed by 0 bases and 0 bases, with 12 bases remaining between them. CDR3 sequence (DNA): TGTGCCAGCAGCTTAGCCCGGTGGAGCGGCTCCTACGAGCAGTACTTC. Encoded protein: CASSLARWSGSYEQYF.

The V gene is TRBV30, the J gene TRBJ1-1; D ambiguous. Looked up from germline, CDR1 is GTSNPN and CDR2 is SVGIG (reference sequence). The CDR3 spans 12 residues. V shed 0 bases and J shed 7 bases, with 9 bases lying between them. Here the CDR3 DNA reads TGTGCCTGGAGTGTATCCCGGAATGAAGCTTTCTTT. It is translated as CAWSVSRNEAFF. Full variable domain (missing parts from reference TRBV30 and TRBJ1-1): SQTIHQWPATLVQPVGSPLSLECTVEGTSNPNLYWYRQAAGRGLQLLFYSVGIGQISSEVPQNLSASRPQDRQFILSSKKLLLSDSGFYLCAWSVSRNEAFFGQGTRLTVV.

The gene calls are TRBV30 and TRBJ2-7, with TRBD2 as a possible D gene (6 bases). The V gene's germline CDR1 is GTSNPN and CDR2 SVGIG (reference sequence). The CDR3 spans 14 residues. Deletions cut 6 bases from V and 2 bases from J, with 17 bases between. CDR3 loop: CACSVGTLTYEQYF. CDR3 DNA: TGTGCCTGCTCAGTTGGGACTTTAACCTACGAGCAGTACTTC.

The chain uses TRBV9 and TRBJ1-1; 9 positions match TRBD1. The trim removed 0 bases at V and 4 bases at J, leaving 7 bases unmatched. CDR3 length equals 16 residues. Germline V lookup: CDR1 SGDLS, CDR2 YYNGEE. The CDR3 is CASSVGTTGGVTEAFF. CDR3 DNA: TGTGCCAGCAGCGTAGGCACTACAGGGGGCGTCACTGAAGCTTTCTTT.

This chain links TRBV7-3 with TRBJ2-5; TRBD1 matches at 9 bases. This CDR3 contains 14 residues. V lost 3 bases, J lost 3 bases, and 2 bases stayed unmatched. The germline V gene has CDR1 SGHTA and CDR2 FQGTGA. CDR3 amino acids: CASSFRTGEETQYF. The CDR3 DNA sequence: TGTGCCAGCAGCTTCCGGACAGGGGAAGAGACCCAGTACTTC.

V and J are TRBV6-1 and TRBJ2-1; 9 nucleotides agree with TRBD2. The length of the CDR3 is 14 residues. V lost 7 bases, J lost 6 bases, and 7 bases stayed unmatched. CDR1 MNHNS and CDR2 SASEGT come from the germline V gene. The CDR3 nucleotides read TGTGCCAGCAAAAGCGGGAGGATAGGCAATGAGCAGTTCTTC. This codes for CASKSGRIGNEQFF.

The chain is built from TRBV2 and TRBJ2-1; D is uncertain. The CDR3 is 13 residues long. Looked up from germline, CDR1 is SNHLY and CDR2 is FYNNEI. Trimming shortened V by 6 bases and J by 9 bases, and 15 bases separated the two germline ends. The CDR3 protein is CASSPLGNSEQFF. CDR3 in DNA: TGTGCCAGCAGCCCCTTGGGAAATAGTGAGCAGTTCTTC.

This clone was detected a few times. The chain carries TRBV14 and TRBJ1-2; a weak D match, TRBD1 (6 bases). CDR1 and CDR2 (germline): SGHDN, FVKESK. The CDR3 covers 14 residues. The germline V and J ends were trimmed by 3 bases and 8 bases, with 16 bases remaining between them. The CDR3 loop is CASSQGWQGNGYTF. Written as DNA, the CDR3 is TGTGCCAGCAGCCAGGGTTGGCAGGGGAACGGCTACACCTTC.

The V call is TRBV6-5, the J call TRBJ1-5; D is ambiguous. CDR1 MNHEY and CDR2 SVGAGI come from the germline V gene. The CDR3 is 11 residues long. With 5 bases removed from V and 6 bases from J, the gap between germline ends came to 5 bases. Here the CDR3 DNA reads TGTGCCAGCAGTGAAAGTCAGCCCCAGCATTTT. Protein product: CASSESQPQHF.

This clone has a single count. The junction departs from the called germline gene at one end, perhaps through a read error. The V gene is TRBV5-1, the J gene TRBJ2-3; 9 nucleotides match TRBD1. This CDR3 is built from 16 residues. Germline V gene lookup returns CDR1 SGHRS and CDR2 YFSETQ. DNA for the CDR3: TGTGCCAGCAGCACCACTCCGGGACAGGGAACAGATACGCAGTATTTT. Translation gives CASSTTPGQGTDTQYF. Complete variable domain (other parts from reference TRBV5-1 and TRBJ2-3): KAGVTQTPRYLIKTRGQQVTLSCSPISGHRSVSWYQQTPGQGLQFLFEYFSETQRNKGNFPGRFSGRQFSNSRSEMNVSTLELGDSALYLCASSTTPGQGTDTQYFGPGTRLTVL.

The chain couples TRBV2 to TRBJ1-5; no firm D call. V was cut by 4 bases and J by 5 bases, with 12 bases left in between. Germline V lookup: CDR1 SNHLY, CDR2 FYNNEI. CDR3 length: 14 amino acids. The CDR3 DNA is TGTGCCAGCAGTGGGGAAGGGCGGGATCAGCCCCAGCATTTT. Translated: CASSGEGRDQPQHF.

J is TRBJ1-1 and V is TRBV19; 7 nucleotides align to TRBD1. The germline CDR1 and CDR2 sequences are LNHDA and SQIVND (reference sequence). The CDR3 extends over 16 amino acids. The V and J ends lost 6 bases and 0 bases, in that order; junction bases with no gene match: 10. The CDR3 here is CASRNRDSVLNTEAFF. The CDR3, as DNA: TGTGCCAGTAGAAACCGGGACAGCGTCCTGAACACTGAAGCTTTCTTT.

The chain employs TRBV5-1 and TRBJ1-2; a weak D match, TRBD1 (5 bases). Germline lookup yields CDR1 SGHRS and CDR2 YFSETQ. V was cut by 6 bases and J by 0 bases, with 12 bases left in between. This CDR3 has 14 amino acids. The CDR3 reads CASTETDPNYGYTF. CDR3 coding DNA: TGCGCCAGCACGGAGACAGACCCTAACTATGGCTACACCTTC. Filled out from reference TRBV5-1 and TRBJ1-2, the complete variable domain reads KAGVTQTPRYLIKTRGQQVTLSCSPISGHRSVSWYQQTPGQGLQFLFEYFSETQRNKGNFPGRFSGRQFSNSRSEMNVSTLELGDSALYLCASTETDPNYGYTFGSGTRLTVV.